Presented here are 14 T cell receptor beta chains from one specimen sequenced in a study of blood T cell repertoires in COVID-19. The protocol was immunoSEQ multiplex PCR, while the TCRdb copy is restricted to in-frame clones and leaves out a portion. The profile covers under 80,000 clones, with 86% appearing a single time and 4.4% taken by the ten largest. The sequenced sample consisted of peripheral blood. The receptors shown here come from a man aged 50 to 59 with active COVID-19.

This chain joins TRBV28 and TRBJ2-7; D is uncertain. CDR3 length equals 10 residues. Germline CDR1 reads MDHEN; CDR2 reads SYDVKM. The V and J ends lost 4 bases and 6 bases respectively, with 4 bases between them. The CDR3 loop reads CASSSSEQYF. In nucleotides, the CDR3 is TGTGCCAGCAGTTCGAGCGAGCAGTACTTC.

V usage is TRBV28 and J usage is TRBJ2-1, with 8 bases matching TRBD2. This CDR3 comprises 14 residues. V trimming: 5 bases; J trimming: 7 bases; junction bases outside the gene matches: 7. CDR1 and CDR2 (germline): MDHEN, SYDVKM. In DNA, the CDR3 is TGTGCCAGCAGTCGGGGGGGGTCTCTGAATGAGCAGTTCTTC. Amino acids: CASSRGGSLNEQFF.

The chain is built from TRBV7-9 and TRBJ2-7, with D uncertain. Trimming removed 1 base from V and 7 bases from J, with 14 bases in between. Germline-derived CDR1 and CDR2 are SEHNR and FQNEAQ (reference sequence). CDR3 size: 14 residues. The CDR3 spells CASSLDPVSREQYF. The CDR3 nucleotides read TGTGCCAGCAGCTTAGATCCAGTCTCCAGGGAGCAGTACTTC.

In this sample, this clone turned up once. This rearrangement joins TRBV10-3 to TRBJ2-7, with 7 bases lining up with TRBD1. Trimming cost V 6 bases and J 2 bases; bases outside gene matches: 7. CDR1 is ENHRY, CDR2 SYGVKD, per germline. The CDR3 runs 14 residues. The CDR3 region is CAISATGSPYEQYF. The CDR3, as DNA: TGTGCCATCAGCGCGACAGGGTCCCCCTACGAGCAGTACTTC.

The chain links TRBV5-1 to TRBJ1-4; 8 nucleotides align to TRBD1. The CDR3 consists of 15 residues. V lost 4 bases, J lost 7 bases, and 9 bases stayed unmatched. Germline CDR1 reads SGHRS; CDR2 reads YFSETQ. This CDR3 is CASSPGQGMSEKLFF. The CDR3 DNA reads TGCGCCAGCAGCCCCGGACAGGGAATGTCTGAAAAACTGTTTTTT. The full variable domain, in which reference TRBV5-1 and TRBJ1-4 provide the parts outside the CDR3, is KAGVTQTPRYLIKTRGQQVTLSCSPISGHRSVSWYQQTPGQGLQFLFEYFSETQRNKGNFPGRFSGRQFSNSRSEMNVSTLELGDSALYLCASSPGQGMSEKLFFGSGTQLSVL.

V gene TRBV4-3 combines with J gene TRBJ1-3, with D perhaps matching TRBD1 (5 bases). Germline CDR1 and CDR2: LGHNA and YSLEER. The V and J ends lost 1 base and 2 bases respectively, with 15 bases between them. The CDR3 runs to 17 residues. CDR3 nucleotides: TGCGCCAGCAGCCAAGTCTATGGGGCTGGTACTGGAAACACCATATATTTT. This codes for CASSQVYGAGTGNTIYF.

V usage is TRBV11-3 and J usage is TRBJ1-1, with D hard to call. Trimming removed 1 base from V and 3 bases from J, with 18 bases in between. The CDR3 has 17 residues. Germline V gene sequence: CDR1 SGHNT, CDR2 YENEEA. The CDR3 loop is CASSLVRGRRGDTEAFF. In DNA, the CDR3 is TGTGCCAGCAGCTTAGTGAGAGGGCGTCGTGGTGACACTGAAGCTTTCTTT.

The chain has TRBV12-5 and TRBJ2-7; TRBD1 agrees at 11 bases. Germline assignment: CDR1 LGHNT and CDR2 FRNRAP. V lost 4 bases to trimming and J lost 4 bases; unmatched junction nucleotides: 3. The CDR3 spans 14 residues. This CDR3 is CASGSGQGAYEQYF. The CDR3 nucleotides read TGTGCTAGTGGTTCAGGACAGGGGGCGTACGAGCAGTACTTC.

The genes are TRBV15 and TRBJ1-5; TRBD1 matches 8 bases. The CDR3 length is 17 residues. The junction had 12 bases not matched to a gene; V was cut back by 3 bases and J by 5 bases. From germline, CDR1 is LNHNV and CDR2 YYDKDF (reference sequence). The CDR3 reads CATSRPRTGRGHQPQHF. CDR3 DNA: TGTGCCACCAGCAGGCCCCGGACAGGGAGGGGGCATCAGCCCCAGCATTTT.

This chain joins TRBV3-1 (or the pseudogene TRBV3-2) and TRBJ2-2; tentative D call: TRBD2 (5 bases). Trimming pared 4 bases from V and 7 bases from J, leaving 22 bases between. This CDR3 is built from 17 residues. Germline CDR1 is LGHDT and CDR2 is YNNKEL (reference sequence). The CDR3 DNA reads TGTGCCAGCAGCCGCCTGGTGGGATGGCTAGCCGGCGGGGAGCTGTTTTTT. It is translated as CASSRLVGWLAGGELFF.

The CDR3 reads CASSLASTGNSNQPQHF. The CDR3, as DNA: TGTGCCAGCAGCTTAGCTAGCACAGGGAATAGCAATCAGCCCCAGCATTTT. The chain links TRBV7-9 to TRBJ1-5, with D perhaps TRBD1 (6 bases). Trimming shortened V by 0 bases and J by 0 bases, and 12 bases separated the two germline ends. Germline CDR1 and CDR2: SEHNR and FQNEAQ (reference sequence). There are 17 residues in the CDR3.

In DNA form, the CDR3 reads TGCGCCAGCGGTCTTCTACAGGGAAGAGATGGCTACACCTTC. Protein product: CASGLLQGRDGYTF. The chain is built from TRBV5-1 and TRBJ1-2; possibly TRBD1 for D (6 bases). The CDR3 is made up of 14 amino acids. V was trimmed by 7 bases and J by 6 bases, leaving 19 bases between them. Germline V lookup: CDR1 SGHRS, CDR2 YFSETQ.

The chain employs TRBV24-1 and TRBJ2-2; 7 positions match TRBD1. V trimming: 0 bases; J trimming: 0 bases; junction bases outside the gene matches: 6. The CDR3 is made up of 18 amino acids. CDR1 is KGHDR, CDR2 SFDVKD, per germline. CDR3 nucleotides: TGTGCCACCAGTGATTTGTCCGGGACAGAGACGAACACCGGGGAGCTGTTTTTT. Its translation is CATSDLSGTETNTGELFF.

The gene calls are TRBV9 and TRBJ2-1; 7 nucleotides match TRBD2. J was trimmed by 10 bases and V by 3 bases; bases with no gene match: 13. This CDR3 has 15 amino acids. CDR1 and CDR2 from the germline V gene are SGDLS and YYNGEE. The CDR3, as DNA: TGTGCCAGCAGCGCCCGACTAGGTTACGGGGGGGAGCAGTTCTTC. It specifies CASSARLGYGGEQFF.